This T cell receptor (beta chain) was sequenced during a study of CD8+CD57+ T cells in acquired aplastic anemia. CDR1 and CDR2 (germline): SNHLY, FYNNEI. The CDR3 has 15 amino acids. Trimming left V 4 bases short and J 0 bases short, with 12 bases between. Genomic DNA, serving as template, underwent TCR beta VDJ and CDR3 profiling. TCRdb ran MiXCR on the reads and lists one entry per CDR3 protein. The sample holds more than 150,000 distinct CDR3 sequences, around half seen once. This clonotype was seen many times. This TCR came from a human donor in good health. Sequenced: sorted CD4+, CD8+, or CD8+CD57+ T cells (not recorded which) from PBMCs. The chain employs TRBV2 and TRBJ1-2; D is uncertain. The CDR3, as DNA: TGTGCCAGCAGTGTTCCGGCAGCAGCTAACTATGGCTACACCTTC. This gives the protein CASSVPAAANYGYTF.